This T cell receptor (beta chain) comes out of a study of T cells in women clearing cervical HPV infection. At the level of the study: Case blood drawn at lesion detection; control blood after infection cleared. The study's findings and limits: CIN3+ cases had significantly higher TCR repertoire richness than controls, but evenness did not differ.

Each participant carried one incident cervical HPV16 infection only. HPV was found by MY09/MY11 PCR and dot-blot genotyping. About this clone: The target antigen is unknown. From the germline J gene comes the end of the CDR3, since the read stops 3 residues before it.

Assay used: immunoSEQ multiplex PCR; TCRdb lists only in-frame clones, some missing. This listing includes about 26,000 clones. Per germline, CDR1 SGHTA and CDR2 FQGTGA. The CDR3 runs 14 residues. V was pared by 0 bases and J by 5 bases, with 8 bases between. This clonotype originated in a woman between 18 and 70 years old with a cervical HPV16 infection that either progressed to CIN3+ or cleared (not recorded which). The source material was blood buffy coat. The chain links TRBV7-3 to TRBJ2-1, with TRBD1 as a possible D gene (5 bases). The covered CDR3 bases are TGTGCCAGCAGCTTAACGGGGCGAGACAATGAG. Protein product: CASSLTGRDNE. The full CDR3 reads CASSLTGRDNEQFF.